This passage covers 17 T cell receptor delta chains from one sample sequenced in a study of DNA immune sequencing with unique molecular identifiers. A 32-plex genomic DNA assay used primers for all 8 TRDV and 4 TRDJ genes. In about 3 barcoding PCR cycles, molecules received a 12-nucleotide UMI, then adapter PCR followed. TCRdb made new clone calls on the multiplex PCR reads using CATT. The table has approximately 820 delta-chain clones, 3.2% seen once. The source material was gamma-delta T cells from PBMCs. The receptors were sampled from a human donor in good health.

This clone was counted between two and nine times. TCRdb records a much larger clone's protein for this DNA, with a difference at residue 3 that likely arises from a read error; the protein given is the translation of the DNA. The chain couples TRDV2 to TRDJ1; a possible D gene is TRDD3 (6 bases). Germline V CDR1 and CDR2: GEAIGNYY, EKD. This CDR3 spans 19 amino acids. CDR3 protein: CASDPVRPGWGGLTDKLIF. CDR3 DNA: TGTGCCTCTGACCCCGTCCGACCAGGCTGGGGAGGGCTAACCGATAAACTCATCTTT.

For this clone: This likely reflects a read error, since a far larger clone is one base away. The same CDR3 can be traced to other DNA sequences in this sample. The chain is built from TRDV2 and TRDJ1, with TRDD3 matching over 8 bases. V lost 3 bases and J lost 1; bases outside the gene matches: 18. Germline CDR1 is GEAIGNYY and CDR2 is EKD. The CDR3 covers 19 residues. The CDR3 reads CACDPIALGGYRGTDKLIF. The CDR3 DNA sequence: TGTGCCTGTGACCCCATAGCGCTCGGGGGATATCGGGGCACCGATAAACTCATCTTT.

This clone was counted only a few times. The protein recorded in TCRdb matches a much larger clone and deviates from this DNA's translation at residue 10, suggesting a read error; the protein here is obtained by translating the DNA. The chain has TRDV2 and TRDJ1; 8 positions match TRDD3. The germline V gene has CDR1 GEAIGNYY and CDR2 EKD. This CDR3 spans 18 amino acids. After removal of 3 bases from V and 0 bases from J, the junction contained 14 bases not matched to a gene. CDR3 DNA: TGTGCCTGTGACCCCGTACTGGGGGCCAGTATTTACACCGATAAACTCATCTTT. Translated, it gives CACDPVLGASIYTDKLIF.

This clone was counted between two and nine times. TCRdb shows a much larger clone's protein in place of this DNA's translation, and the two differ at residue 11, likely through a read error; the protein shown is translated from the DNA. The genes are TRDV2 and TRDJ1, with TRDD3 identical over 12 bases. Looked up from germline, CDR1 is GEAIGNYY and CDR2 is EKD. With V trimmed by 0 bases and J by 9 bases, 7 bases remained unmatched. The CDR3 consists of 15 residues. The CDR3 is CACDTLTGGYRELIF. CDR3 nucleotide sequence: TGTGCCTGTGACACCCTTACTGGGGGATACAGGGAACTCATCTTT.

This clone was observed a few times. The protein given by TCRdb reflects a much larger clone and differs at residue 3 from this DNA's translation, likely from a read error; the protein shown is the DNA's translation. The chain links TRDV2 to TRDJ1; 8 bases are a match to TRDD3. Germline loops: CDR1 GEAIGNYY, CDR2 EKD. The CDR3 spans 18 residues. CDR3 sequence: CAYDPVLGANIYTDKLIF. In nucleotides, the CDR3 is TGTGCCTATGACCCCGTACTGGGGGCCAATATTTACACCGATAAACTCATCTTT.

With regard to this clone: The mismatch at residue 11 between this DNA's translation and the TCRdb protein of a much larger clone likely reflects a read error; the protein shown is translated from the DNA. The V call is TRDV2, the J call TRDJ1; TRDD3 matches 11 bases. The CDR3 runs to 18 residues. J lost 5 bases, V lost 3 bases, and 16 bases had no gene match. Germline assignment: CDR1 GEAIGNYY and CDR2 EKD. DNA of the CDR3: TGTGCCTGTGACTTACTGGGGGATATAAGTCTGCGGTCTGATAAACTCATCTTT. This gives the protein CACDLLGDISLRSDKLIF.

This clone was picked up a small number of times. Only one base separates this from a far larger clonotype, so it likely reflects a read error. Other DNA sequences within the sample encode an identical CDR3. The J gene is TRDJ1, the V gene TRDV2, with 8 bases lining up with TRDD3. Trimming cost V 3 bases and J 0 bases; bases outside gene matches: 14. Germline V gene data show CDR1 as GEAIGNYY and CDR2 as EKD. CDR3 size: 18 residues. This CDR3 reads CACDPVLGANIYTDKLIF. In nucleotides, the CDR3 is TGTGCCTGTGACCCCGTACTGGGGGCCAATATCTACACCGATAAACTCATCTTT.

Turning to this clone: This likely came from a read error, as a far larger clone is one base away. Other DNA variants within this sample encode the same CDR3. The chain links TRDV2 to TRDJ1; possibly TRDD3 for D (6 bases). Germline loops: CDR1 GEAIGNYY, CDR2 EKD. Trimming pared 3 bases from V and 0 bases from J, leaving 22 bases between. This CDR3 comprises 18 residues. Here the CDR3 reads CACDPVLGANIYTDKLIF. Written as DNA, the CDR3 is TGTGCCTGTGACCCCGTATTGGGGGCCAATATTTACACCGATAAACTCATCTTT.

As concerns this clone: This likely reflects a read error, since a far larger clone is one base away. The CDR3 DNA reads TGTGCCTGTGACACCATAGGGGATAATTCTAACTCGCATAAACTCATCTTT. Translated, it gives CACDTIGDNSNSHKLIF. The chain recombines TRDV2 with TRDJ1; TRDD3 agrees at 7 bases. Germline V gene sequence: CDR1 GEAIGNYY, CDR2 EKD. V lost 0 bases, J lost 6 bases, and 15 bases stayed unmatched. The CDR3 sequence is 17 residues long.

This clone was observed a few times. The same CDR3 also results from other DNA sequences found in this sample. The chain uses TRDV2 and TRDJ1; 12 bases agree with TRDD3. CDR1 and CDR2 from the germline V gene are GEAIGNYY and EKD. The length of the CDR3 is 15 residues. V lost 1 base and J lost 9; bases outside the gene matches: 8. The DNA for the CDR3 is TGTGCCTGTGACACATTAACTGGGGGATACAAGGAACTCATCTTT. Its translation is CACDTLTGGYKELIF.

By frequency in the sample, this clone is medium-sized. The chain uses TRDV2 and TRDJ2, with TRDD3 matching over 8 bases. The better agreement between TRDJ1 and the DNA end casts doubt on the J call. The CDR3 sequence is 21 residues long. Germline CDR1 GEAIGNYY, CDR2 EKD. Written as DNA, the CDR3 is TGTGCCTGTGACACCGTTTACTTGGCGGGACTGGGGGTCGGGTACACCGATAAACTCATCTTT. Translating it yields CACDTVYLAGLGVGYTDKLIF.

By share, this clone counts as medium-sized. V and J are TRDV1 and TRDJ1, with 8 nucleotides matching TRDD3. This CDR3 is 23 amino acids long. The ends lost 4 bases at V and 0 bases at J; junction bases unmatched: 28. From germline, CDR1 is TSWWSYY and CDR2 QGS. The CDR3 here is CALGVPRGIRRWGPGGHTDKLIF. Here the CDR3 DNA reads TGTGCTCTTGGGGTCCCTCGTGGGATACGTCGATGGGGTCCGGGTGGTCACACCGATAAACTCATCTTT.

The sample holds a few counts of this clone. The protein TCRdb gives is from a much larger clone and does not agree with this DNA's translation at residue 9, likely a read error; the protein shown here comes from the DNA. The chain recombines TRDV2 with TRDJ1; TRDD3 agrees at 9 bases. With V trimmed by 3 bases and J by 4 bases, 11 bases remained unmatched. This CDR3 spans 16 amino acids. Per germline, CDR1 GEAIGNYY and CDR2 EKD. The CDR3, as DNA: TGTGCCTGTGACGGAATGGGGGATATTAAGGTCGATAAACTCATCTTT. It is translated as CACDGMGDIKVDKLIF.

This clone rates as medium-sized. The chain recombines TRDV2 with TRDJ3, with TRDD3 matching 9 bases. Per the germline V gene, CDR1 is GEAIGNYY and CDR2 is EKD. The V segment lost 0 bases and the J segment 0 bases; nucleotides outside the gene matches: 11. The CDR3 has 21 amino acids. As DNA, the CDR3 is TGTGCCTGTGACACCGCTCAGGGGGATACCTTGAGCTCCTGGGACACCCGACAGATGTTTTTC. Amino acid sequence: CACDTAQGDTLSSWDTRQMFF.

This clone is labeled medium-sized (0.01 to 0.1%). The sample holds other DNA sequences that translate to the same CDR3. The chain has TRDV2 and TRDJ2, with 10 bases fitting TRDD3. This CDR3 is 18 amino acids long. Germline lookup yields CDR1 GEAIGNYY and CDR2 EKD. J was trimmed by 6 bases and V by 0 bases; bases with no gene match: 12. The CDR3 coding sequence is TGTGCCTGTGACACCTTGACAGGGGGATACGCATCATCAGCACAACTCTTCTTT. Encoded protein: CACDTLTGGYASSAQLFF.

About this clone itself: The protein in TCRdb stems from a much larger clone and differs at residue 4 from this DNA's translation, likely a read error; here the protein is translated from the DNA. The gene calls are TRDV2 and TRDJ1, with 10 bases identical to TRDD3. In germline, CDR1 is GEAIGNYY, CDR2 EKD. The J segment lost 4 bases and the V segment lost 5 bases, leaving 12 bases of the junction unmatched. This CDR3 has 16 residues. The CDR3 DNA reads TGTGCCTGTGTCGGAATGGGGGATACTAAGGTCGATAAACTCATCTTT. Protein: CACVGMGDTKVDKLIF.

As regards this clone: A far larger clone is only one base removed, so a read error is likely. The sample holds other DNA sequences that translate to the same CDR3. V usage is TRDV1 and J usage is TRDJ2, with 11 bases identical to TRDD3. The J gene, missing from TCRdb, was assigned here through DNA to germline matching. Unmatched junction bases numbered 31, after V lost 2 bases and J lost 5 bases. In germline, CDR1 is TSWWSYY, CDR2 QGS. This CDR3 has 25 residues. CDR3 in amino acids: CALGERERSVLHGEWGIRGTAQLFF. The CDR3 DNA reads TGTGCTCTTGGGGAAAGAGAAAGAAGCGTCCTCCACGGGGAATGGGGGATACGCGGTACAGCACAACTCTTCTTT.